This record covers a single T cell receptor (beta chain). The antigen remains undetermined. Profiling relied on immunoSEQ multiplex PCR, and the TCRdb table lists in-frame clones only, not all of them. Of around 100,000 clones in the sample, around 80% were seen once. This sample stems from a study of T cell clones after liver transplantation. Study overall: Immunosuppression withdrawal was tried within 2 years after liver transplantation in this trial. Subjects received no induction therapy and standard immunosuppression until randomization at 12-24 months post-transplant.

The study's findings and limits: Graft donor-reactive T cells possibly entered the graft instead of undergoing deletion. These preliminary findings come from unstandardized post-transplant sampling times.

Looked up from germline, CDR1 is SGHNT and CDR2 is YENEEA. V was pared by 5 bases and J by 4 bases, with 9 bases between. The CDR3 is 14 amino acids. Sequenced here: CD4+ T cells from blood, sampled approximately 50 months after liver transplant. This sequence originates from a human patient who received a liver transplant. The graft donor may have contributed some T cells. The chain recombines TRBV11-3 with TRBJ2-6; possibly TRBD2 for D (6 bases). The CDR3 DNA is TGTGCCAGCAGCCCCACTAGCGGGGCCAACGTCCTGACTTTC. Protein: CASSPTSGANVLTF.